This entry is about one T cell receptor (beta chain). The data were taken from a study of shared clonotypes between healthy human individuals. CD45RO-negative cells were positively selected for CCR7, leaving out terminally differentiated effector memory CD45RA+ cells. CDR3 size: 15 residues. V lost 1 base and J lost 7; bases outside the gene matches: 8. The V gene's germline CDR1 is SGHDN and CDR2 FVKESK. Each replicate PCR on the sorted subsets used around 200 ng DNA (around 31,000 T cell genomes). Clones were read by immunoSEQ multiplex PCR, and TCRdb kept only the in-frame ones, dropping some. The profile shows roughly 550,000 clones, roughly 96% of them singletons.

The source of this sequence is a woman in her 30s in good health. The sequenced sample was naive CD8+ T cells sorted from blood. The V call is TRBV14, the J call TRBJ2-7; 9 bases map to TRBD1. For the CDR3, the DNA is TGTGCCAGCAGCCAAGTGGGGACAGGGCTTCGGGAGCAGTACTTC. Its protein product is CASSQVGTGLREQYF.